This T cell receptor beta chain was recovered during a study of PD-1 blockade in classical Hodgkin lymphoma. The assay was immunoSEQ multiplex PCR, and TCRdb's table has in-frame clones only and misses some. The sample consists of roughly 150,000 clones, nearly 80% of them appearing once. This CDR3 has 16 amino acids. The V and J ends lost 6 bases and 3 bases, in that order; junction bases with no gene match: 13. Germline V gene data show CDR1 as MNHEY and CDR2 as SMNVEV (reference sequence). Relapse after autologous stem cell transplantation occurred in every patient, and brentuximab vedotin exposure varied.

This sequence joins TRBV27 and TRBJ2-7; 8 nucleotides line up with TRBD1. The sample in question was peripheral blood mononuclear cells (PBMCs), obtained before the second cycle of nivolumab. The TCR originated in a human donor with classical Hodgkin lymphoma. CDR3 sequence (DNA): TGTGCCAGCAGGCGACGCGCTCCGGGACAGGACTACGAGCAGTACTTC. Translated: CASRRRAPGQDYEQYF.